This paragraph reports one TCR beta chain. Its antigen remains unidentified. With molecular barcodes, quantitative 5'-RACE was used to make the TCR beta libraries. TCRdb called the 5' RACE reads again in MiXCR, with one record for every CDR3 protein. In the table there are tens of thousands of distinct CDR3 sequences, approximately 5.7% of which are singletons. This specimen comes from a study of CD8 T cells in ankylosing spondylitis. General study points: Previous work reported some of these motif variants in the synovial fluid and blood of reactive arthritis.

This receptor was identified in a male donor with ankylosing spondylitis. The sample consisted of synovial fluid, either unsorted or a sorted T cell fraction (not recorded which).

CDR3 amino acids: CASSDQGFSTNTEAFF. CDR3 bases: TGTGCCAGCAGTGATCAGGGATTCAGTACGAACACTGAAGCTTTCTTT. The chain couples TRBV25-1 to TRBJ1-1; perhaps TRBD1 as D (5 bases). The V end lost 3 bases, the J end lost 1 base, and 15 bases lay between the germline ends. This CDR3 comprises 16 residues. Germline loops: CDR1 MGHDK, CDR2 SYGVNS.